The T cell receptor (beta chain) under discussion was sequenced for a study of a mutant IDH1 vaccine in newly diagnosed glioma. Across the whole study: The start of vaccination came 4-6 weeks after radiotherapy alone, or with temozolomide cycles.

Time point reported: week 5, during vaccination. Each dose delivered 300 ug of mutant IDH1 20-mer peptide subcutaneously with imiquimod. Germline V gene sequence: CDR1 MNHEY, CDR2 SVGAGI. CDR3 length equals 15 residues. The ends were cut back, 8 bases at V and 4 bases at J, with 20 bases in the middle. Regarding this clone: Its target is unknown.

Clones were sequenced by immunoSEQ multiplex PCR, and TCRdb holds only the in-frame ones, with some missing. The sample yields roughly 40,000 clones, roughly nine tenths seen once. The receptor comes from a man aged 45-65 years with glioma. The chain is built from TRBV6-5 and TRBJ1-2; possible D gene TRBD1, 5 bases. The starting material was PBMCs, obtained from a glioma patient whose treatment included an IDH1 peptide vaccine. The CDR3 DNA reads TGTGCCAGCGGGACGGATCGGTTGATACCCTATGGCTACACCTTC. Protein sequence: CASGTDRLIPYGYTF.